Below, 30 T cell receptor beta chains from the same sample are listed, as sequenced in a study of blood T cell repertoires in COVID-19. Measured with immunoSEQ multiplex PCR; TCRdb has only the in-frame clones, and not every one. This repertoire shows 140,000 to 150,000 clones, around 87% found once; its top ten account for roughly 12%. Source material: PBMCs or T cells enriched from blood (not recorded which). The receptors derive from a man in his sixties who had recovered from COVID-19.

CDR3: CASEQKGARGANVLTF. The CDR3 DNA reads TGTGCCAGCGAGCAAAAGGGGGCAAGAGGGGCCAACGTCCTGACTTTC. This rearrangement joins TRBV5-4 to TRBJ2-6; 7 bases line up with TRBD1. The CDR3 loop spans 16 amino acids. Germline CDR1 is SGHNT and CDR2 is YYREEE (reference sequence). V shed 7 bases, J shed 4 bases, and the junction held 11 bases outside the gene matches.

V is TRBV7-8 and J is TRBJ2-1; D possibly corresponds to TRBD1 (6 bases). Trimming cost V 1 base and J 3 bases, with 13 bases left between them. Germline assignment: CDR1 SGHVS and CDR2 FQNEAQ. The CDR3 consists of 16 residues. The CDR3 coding sequence is TGTGCCAGCAGCTTAGGGTCTGGGGGCCGCTACAATGAGCAGTTCTTC. It specifies CASSLGSGGRYNEQFF.

The chain links TRBV21-1 to TRBJ2-3; the D segment call TRBD2 is taken from the table without a DNA check. TRBV21-1 is termed a pseudogene. The CDR3 loop spans 18 amino acids. Here the CDR3 reads CASSRGTSGPSSTDTQYF. CDR3 nucleotides: TGTGCCAGCAGCAGAGGGACTAGCGGACCTTCTAGCACAGATACGCAGTATTTT.

This chain uses TRBV2 with TRBJ2-7; 7 bases are a match to TRBD1. CDR1 is SNHLY, CDR2 FYNNEI, per germline. The CDR3 totals 13 residues. With V trimmed by 6 bases and J by 0 bases, 2 bases remained unmatched. The CDR3 nucleotides read TGTGCCAGCAGAGGGACAGTCTCCTACGAGCAGTACTTC. Amino acids: CASRGTVSYEQYF.

The J gene is TRBJ2-7, the V gene TRBV27; weak D call: TRBD2 (5 bases). Between the trimmed V and J ends, which lost 5 bases and 2 bases, there was a span of 10 bases. Germline V gives CDR1 MNHEY, CDR2 SMNVEV (reference sequence). There are 13 residues in the CDR3. CDR3 sequence (DNA): TGTGCCAGCAGTCCCGGGCGGGCCTACGAGCAGTACTTC. Translation: CASSPGRAYEQYF.

The rearrangement joins TRBV14 to TRBJ2-7, with 10 bases that match TRBD1. J lost 6 bases, V lost 4 bases, and 9 bases had no gene match. The CDR3 has 15 residues. Germline-derived CDR1 and CDR2 are SGHDN and FVKESK. The CDR3 nucleotides are TGTGCCAGCAGCCCGGACAGGGGGAGAAGTAGCGAGCAGTACTTC. Translation gives CASSPDRGRSSEQYF.

This clone was seen only a few times. DNA for the CDR3: TGTGCCTGGAGTGTAAGGGTCGGGAGTTTTTCACCCCTCCACTTT. Protein: CAWSVRVGSFSPLHF. The chain links TRBV30 to TRBJ1-6; D remains unclear. Per germline, CDR1 GTSNPN and CDR2 SVGIG (reference sequence). V lost 0 bases and J lost 9, with 15 bases in between. The CDR3 has 15 amino acids.

J is TRBJ1-1 and V is TRBV28; D is perhaps TRBD1 (6 bases). The CDR3 is 14 amino acids. With 7 bases removed from V and 1 base from J, the gap between germline ends came to 13 bases. In germline, CDR1 is MDHEN, CDR2 SYDVKM. The DNA for the CDR3 is TGTGCCAGCAATATCAGGGGTCGGAACACTGAAGCTTTCTTT. This codes for CASNIRGRNTEAFF.

The V call is TRBV6-5, the J call TRBJ1-2, with a weak D call TRBD1 (5 bases). V lost 2 bases and J lost 8, with 12 bases in between. This CDR3 has 13 residues. Germline CDR1 MNHEY, CDR2 SVGAGI. CDR3 DNA: TGTGCCAGCAGTTACGCTGGGGCAGGGGGCTACACCTTC. Protein sequence: CASSYAGAGGYTF.

The gene calls are TRBV9 and TRBJ2-7; TRBD1 aligns across 9 bases. V was pared by 4 bases and J by 3 bases, with 5 bases of the junction left unmatched. CDR1 and CDR2 from the germline V gene are SGDLS and YYNGEE. The CDR3 covers 14 residues. The CDR3 nucleotides read TGTGCCAGCAGCCCGACAGGGGGTGGCTACGAGCAGTACTTC. It is translated as CASSPTGGGYEQYF. Based on the CDR3 plus reference TRBV9 and TRBJ2-7, the full variable domain is DSGVTQTPKHLITATGQRVTLRCSPRSGDLSVYWYQQSLDQGLQFLIQYYNGEERAKGNILERFSAQQFPDLHSELNLSSLELGDSALYFCASSPTGGGYEQYFGPGTRLTVT.

The V call is TRBV19, the J call TRBJ2-1; D may be TRBD2 (6 bases). The CDR3 totals 15 residues. Deletions cut 7 bases from V and 5 bases from J, with 18 bases between. Germline CDR1 and CDR2: LNHDA and SQIVND (reference sequence). The CDR3 sequence is CASKGGGNLDNEQFF. The CDR3 nucleotides are TGTGCCAGTAAGGGCGGAGGGAATTTAGACAATGAGCAGTTCTTC.

The chain links TRBV27 to TRBJ2-3, with TRBD1 matching over 8 bases. The germline CDR1 and CDR2 sequences are MNHEY and SMNVEV (reference sequence). The ends lost 5 bases at V and 4 bases at J; junction bases unmatched: 11. The CDR3 has 16 residues. The CDR3, as DNA: TGTGCCAGCAGTCCGGAACCGGGACAGGTTTCAGATACGCAGTATTTT. Amino acid sequence: CASSPEPGQVSDTQYF.

The V gene is TRBV5-1, the J gene TRBJ1-2, with 11 bases identical to TRBD1. The CDR3 length is 15 residues. Losses at the gene ends were 0 bases for V and 8 bases for J; bases not matched to a gene: 6. From germline, CDR1 is SGHRS and CDR2 YFSETQ. Written as DNA, the CDR3 is TGCGCCAGCAGCTTGGCGGGGACAGGGGGACGGGGCTACACCTTC. Its translation: CASSLAGTGGRGYTF.

This chain's CDR3 is CASSEGRDREGYTF. The CDR3 DNA reads as TGTGCCAGCAGTGAGGGCCGGGACAGGGAGGGCTACACCTTC. V and J are TRBV6-1 and TRBJ1-2; 9 bases map to TRBD1. This CDR3 is built from 14 residues. V was pared by 3 bases and J by 8 bases, with 7 bases of the junction left unmatched. Germline values: CDR1 MNHNS, CDR2 SASEGT.

This chain joins TRBV5-6 and TRBJ2-7, with 10 bases aligning to TRBD2. CDR3 length: 16 amino acids. Looked up from germline, CDR1 is SGHDT and CDR2 is YYEEEE. Unmatched junction bases numbered 3, after V lost 0 bases and J lost 0 bases. The CDR3 DNA sequence: TGTGCCAGCAGCTTGGGTCTAGCGGGGGACTCCTACGAGCAGTACTTC. Residues: CASSLGLAGDSYEQYF.

This sequence joins TRBV10-3 and TRBJ2-2, with a possible D match to TRBD1 (6 bases). Germline CDR1 is ENHRY and CDR2 is SYGVKD. This CDR3 region has 15 residues. With 3 bases removed from V and 1 base from J, the gap between germline ends came to 9 bases. The CDR3 loop is CAISEGQLNTGELFF. CDR3 DNA sequence: TGTGCCATCAGTGAAGGACAGCTGAACACCGGGGAGCTGTTTTTT.

This chain links TRBV15 with TRBJ2-1, with 10 bases matching TRBD2. The CDR3 spans 17 residues. Germline loops: CDR1 LNHNV, CDR2 YYDKDF (reference sequence). J gave up 2 bases and V 2 bases, and 6 bases lay outside the gene matches. Written as DNA, the CDR3 is TGTGCCACCAGCAGAAACCTAGCGGGAGACGCCTACAATGAGCAGTTCTTC. Translated, it gives CATSRNLAGDAYNEQFF.

The chain links TRBV7-8 to TRBJ2-2; the match to TRBD1 covers 9 bases. This CDR3 contains 15 residues. CDR1 and CDR2 (germline): SGHVS, FQNEAQ. V lost 5 bases, J lost 3 bases, and 4 bases stayed unmatched. CDR3 DNA sequence: TGTGCCAGCAGCCCACAGGGGGCGTACACCGGGGAGCTGTTTTTT. Translation gives CASSPQGAYTGELFF.

The chain links TRBV27 to TRBJ1-2; D unclear. Germline V lookup: CDR1 MNHEY, CDR2 SMNVEV (reference sequence). V was cut by 0 bases and J by 6 bases, with 11 bases left in between. The CDR3 runs 14 residues. CDR3 DNA sequence: TGTGCCAGCAGTTTATCCGGCAGGTCGCATGGCTACACCTTC. Protein product: CASSLSGRSHGYTF.

V is TRBV5-4 and J is TRBJ1-1; tentatively, D is TRBD1 (6 bases). Trimming removed 7 bases from V and 6 bases from J, with 22 bases in between. CDR1 and CDR2 (germline): SGHNT, YYREEE (reference sequence). CDR3 length: 15 amino acids. CDR3 in DNA: TGTGCCAGCTCATACAGGGCCAAGGCTAACTCTGAAGCTTTCTTT. As protein: CASSYRAKANSEAFF.

This chain joins TRBV6-5 and TRBJ2-1, with TRBD2 matching over 7 bases. CDR3 length equals 15 residues. The germline gives CDR1 MNHEY, CDR2 SVGAGI. V lost 5 bases to trimming and J lost 5 bases; unmatched junction nucleotides: 9. The CDR3 loop reads CASSRRLALDNEQFF. The DNA for the CDR3 is TGTGCCAGCAGTCGAAGACTAGCACTTGACAATGAGCAGTTCTTC.

This chain joins TRBV3-1 (or the pseudogene TRBV3-2) and TRBJ1-6; D is unresolved. The CDR3 totals 12 residues. The germline gives CDR1 LGHDT, CDR2 YNNKEL (reference sequence). Trimming pared 1 base from V and 10 bases from J, leaving 5 bases between. The CDR3 loop is CASSQGQSPLHF. The DNA of the CDR3 is TGTGCCAGCAGCCAAGGTCAGTCACCCCTCCACTTT.

This clone appeared a single time. J is TRBJ2-7 and V is TRBV6-5; D is perhaps TRBD1 (5 bases). CDR3 size: 15 residues. Germline V gene lookup returns CDR1 MNHEY and CDR2 SVGAGI. V was shortened by 7 bases and J by 6 bases, with 22 bases between the two germline ends. The CDR3 sequence is CASTKQEGELLEQYF. CDR3 in DNA: TGTGCCAGCACCAAACAAGAAGGGGAACTACTCGAGCAGTACTTC.

V is TRBV27 and J is TRBJ2-1, with no clear D. The germline V gene has CDR1 MNHEY and CDR2 SMNVEV (reference sequence). V lost 3 bases to trimming and J lost 10 bases, with 13 bases between them. The CDR3 has 13 amino acids. The chain's CDR3 is CASSLPNVGEQFF. The DNA of the CDR3 is TGTGCCAGCAGTTTGCCGAACGTCGGGGAGCAGTTCTTC.

This chain joins TRBV30 and TRBJ1-5; perhaps TRBD1 as D (6 bases). Germline V CDR1 and CDR2: GTSNPN, SVGIG (reference sequence). CDR3 size: 15 residues. With 0 bases removed from V and 2 bases from J, the gap between germline ends came to 11 bases. The CDR3 coding sequence is TGTGCCTGGAGTGTACTCGGACAGCGCAATCAGCCCCAGCATTTT. Protein: CAWSVLGQRNQPQHF.

The rearrangement links TRBV6-5 to TRBJ1-5, with TRBD1 as a possible D gene (6 bases). The V gene lost 0 bases and the J gene lost 3 bases, with 9 bases spanning the gap. There are 15 residues in the CDR3. Germline CDR1 reads MNHEY; CDR2 reads SVGAGI. CDR3 bases: TGTGCCAGCAGTTACTCGAACAGGGCCAATCAGCCCCAGCATTTT. This gives the protein CASSYSNRANQPQHF.

CDR3 sequence: CASSTSHTGELFF. CDR3 nucleotide sequence: TGTGCCAGCTCAACCAGTCACACCGGGGAGCTGTTTTTT. This chain uses TRBV18 with TRBJ2-2; D is unresolved. Per the germline V gene, CDR1 is KGHSH and CDR2 is LQKENI. The length of the CDR3 is 13 residues. V dropped 5 bases and J dropped 3 bases, with 7 bases sitting between them. Full variable domain (rest looked up from reference TRBV18 and TRBJ2-2): NAGVMQNPRHLVRRRGQEARLRCSPMKGHSHVYWYRQLPEEGLKFMVYLQKENIIDESGMPKERFSAEFPKEGPSILRIQQVVRGDSAAYFCASSTSHTGELFFGEGSRLTVL.

V and J are TRBV5-4 and TRBJ1-1, with TRBD1 identical over 7 bases. Losses at the gene ends were 4 bases for V and 0 bases for J; bases not matched to a gene: 12. The CDR3 loop spans 17 amino acids. The V gene's germline CDR1 is SGHNT and CDR2 YYREEE (reference sequence). The CDR3 DNA sequence: TGTGCCAGCAGCCTTGGACCAAACAGGGGACTGAACACTGAAGCTTTCTTT. Protein: CASSLGPNRGLNTEAFF. The complete variable domain, with remaining parts taken from reference TRBV5-4 and TRBJ1-1, reads ETGVTQSPTHLIKTRGQQVTLRCSSQSGHNTVSWYQQALGQGPQFIFQYYREEENGRGNFPPRFSGLQFPNYSSELNVNALELDDSALYLCASSLGPNRGLNTEAFFGQGTRLTVV.

A few counts support this clone. J is TRBJ2-2 and V is TRBV2, with 12 bases fitting TRBD2. This CDR3 is built from 17 residues. Germline V gene lookup returns CDR1 SNHLY and CDR2 FYNNEI. The CDR3: CASSASGGAVNTGELFF. The CDR3 DNA follows: TGTGCAAGCTCGGCTAGCGGGGGGGCCGTTAACACCGGGGAGCTGTTTTTT. Full variable domain (remainder filled in from reference TRBV2 and TRBJ2-2): EPEVTQTPSHQVTQMGQEVILRCVPISNHLYFYWYRQILGQKVEFLVSFYNNEISEKSEIFDDQFSVERPDGSNFTLKIRSTKLEDSAMYFCASSASGGAVNTGELFFGEGSRLTVL.

This clone came up once. This rearrangement joins TRBV18 to TRBJ2-1; 10 nucleotides align to TRBD1. V shed 3 bases, J shed 4 bases, and the junction held 21 bases outside the gene matches. The CDR3 has 21 amino acids. Germline V gene sequence: CDR1 KGHSH, CDR2 LQKENI. The CDR3 nucleotides read TGTGCCAGCTCACCTTCCGCCCGGGACAGGGGCCCGGGTATGTATTACAATGAGCAGTTCTTC. It translates to CASSPSARDRGPGMYYNEQFF.